A selection of T cell receptor beta chains follows, all from one sample in a study of cytomegalovirus exposure and HLA in healthy donors. Assay: immunoSEQ multiplex PCR; the TCRdb copy retains only in-frame clones and omits some. The sample includes over 55,000 clones, roughly four fifths seen only once; the top ten take over 1.5%. What was sequenced was PBMCs. The receptors shown here come from a middle-aged man in good health and CMV-seronegative. Each CDR3 is given with its conserved first and last residue.

J gene | V gene | CDR3 protein
TRBJ2-1 | TRBV7-9 | CASSTTGYHNEQFF
TRBJ1-1 | TRBV18 | CASSGYAGTGDLAFF
TRBJ1-1 | TRBV4-3 | CASTLGTGDNEAFF
TRBJ2-1 | TRBV7-9 | CASSSRENNEQFF
TRBJ2-7 | TRBV16 | CASSQKGQGVYEQYF
TRBJ1-1 | TRBV6-1 | CASSEMQQRGTEAFF
TRBJ2-3 | TRBV7-2 | CASSRTASGAFVDTQYF
TRBJ2-5 | TRBV2 | CASRYRTETQYF
TRBJ1-4 | TRBV28 | CASSLIGQGTNEKLFF
TRBJ2-1 | TRBV6-4 | CASSTETGNEQFF
TRBJ1-2 | TRBV5-1 | CASSINRGYGYTF
TRBJ2-3 | TRBV27 | CASSSNSGGRGTQYF
TRBJ1-2 | TRBV2 | CASSEVGANVYGYTF
TRBJ1-5 | TRBV7-5 | CARSYIAGNNQPQHF
TRBJ2-5 | TRBV28 | CASTGTSGRQETQYF
TRBJ1-5 | TRBV28 | CASSSLDRGSNQPQHF
TRBJ2-7 | TRBV6-1 | CASRGQPSYEQYF
TRBJ1-3 | TRBV11-3 | CASSFTGASSGNTIYF
TRBJ1-6 | TRBV11-2 | CASSFQGTNSPLHF
TRBJ2-5 | TRBV2 | CASSAGTSGAPTQYF
TRBJ1-1 | TRBV28 | CASSYRKVNTEAFF
TRBJ2-2 | TRBV27 | CASSQSGIAGGFGELFF
TRBJ2-3 | TRBV11-2 | CASTKDRGVTDTQYF
TRBJ1-3 | TRBV4-3 | CASSQGVTGAGNTIYF